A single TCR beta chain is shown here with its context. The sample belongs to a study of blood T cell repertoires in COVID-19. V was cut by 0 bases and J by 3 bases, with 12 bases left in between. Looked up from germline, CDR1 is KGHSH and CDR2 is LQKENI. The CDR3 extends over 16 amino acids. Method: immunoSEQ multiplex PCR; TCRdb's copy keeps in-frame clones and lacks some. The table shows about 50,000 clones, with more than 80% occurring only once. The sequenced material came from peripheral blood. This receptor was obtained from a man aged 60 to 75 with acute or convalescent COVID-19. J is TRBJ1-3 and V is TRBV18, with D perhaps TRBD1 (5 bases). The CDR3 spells CASSPPGRGNGNTIYF. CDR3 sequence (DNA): TGTGCCAGCTCACCACCGGGGCGGGGGAATGGAAACACCATATATTTT. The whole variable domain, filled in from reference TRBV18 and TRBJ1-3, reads NAGVMQNPRHLVRRRGQEARLRCSPMKGHSHVYWYRQLPEEGLKFMVYLQKENIIDESGMPKERFSAEFPKEGPSILRIQQVVRGDSAAYFCASSPPGRGNGNTIYFGEGSWLTVV.